The rows below give T cell receptor beta chains drawn from one sample of a study of T cell responses to AZD1222 COVID-19 vaccine. TCRdb's copy holds only in-frame clones and misses some; the assay was immunoSEQ multiplex PCR. Of fewer than 300,000 clones detected, 85% to 95% appear once; the ten largest clones hold 0.5% to 0.65%. The sample consisted of peripheral blood, taken on day 0 of AZD1222 vaccination. All receptors derive from an adult in good health. The CDR3 runs from the conserved cysteine through the conserved F or W. The order of the fields is D gene, J gene, V gene, CDR3 DNA, CDR3 protein. A D gene is named only where the DNA matches it firmly.

>NA|TRBJ2-7|TRBV28
TGTGCCAGCGGGACCGGACAGCGCGTCTACGAGCAGTACTTC
CASGTGQRVYEQYF
>NA|TRBJ2-1|TRBV5-4
TGTGCCAGCAGCTTGGATAGGGTTTTTACTCGTCCGTTCTTC
CASSLDRVFTRPFF
>TRBD1|TRBJ1-1|TRBV28
TGTGCCAGCAGTTTTCACAGGGGGGGGACTGAAGCTTTCTTT
CASSFHRGGTEAFF
>NA|TRBJ2-2|TRBV29-1
TGCAGCGCGTACAGGGCCGGGGAGCTGTTTTTT
CSAYRAGELFF
>NA|TRBJ2-3|TRBV2
TGTGCCAGCAGGCTAGGGGATACGCAGTATTTT
CASRLGDTQYF
>NA|TRBJ2-7|TRBV28
TGTGCCAGCAGTTTACCCCTTTCGGTGACAAGATTCTCCTACGAGCAGTACTTC
CASSLPLSVTRFSYEQYF
>NA|TRBJ2-3|TRBV3-1/TRBV3-2
TGTGCCAGCAGCCAAGAACACTATCCCTATAGCACAGATACGCAGTATTTT
CASSQEHYPYSTDTQYF
>NA|TRBJ2-7|TRBV27
TGTGCCAGCAGTTTCGGGTACGAGCAGTACTTC
CASSFGYEQYF
>NA|TRBJ2-7|TRBV28
TGTGCCAGCAGTTTAGGAGACAGGACCCACGAGCAGTACTTC
CASSLGDRTHEQYF
>NA|TRBJ1-2|TRBV12-3/TRBV12-4
TGTGCCAGCAGTTTAGAGGGGGAAAATGGCTACACCTTC
CASSLEGENGYTF
>NA|TRBJ2-5|TRBV20-1
TGCAGTGCTAGTTGGGGGGATGGGGAGACCCAGTACTTC
CSASWGDGETQYF
>NA|TRBJ2-3|TRBV6-6
TGTGCCAGCAGTTCCACAGATACGCAGTATTTT
CASSSTDTQYF
>NA|TRBJ2-3|TRBV20-1
TGCAGTGCTAGTTTCGGGGGACGCACAGATACGCAGTATTTT
CSASFGGRTDTQYF
>TRBD1|TRBJ2-2|TRBV6-5
TGTGCCAGCAGCCGGGACAGAAACACCGGGGAGCTGTTTTTT
CASSRDRNTGELFF
>NA|TRBJ1-5|TRBV18
TGTGCCAGCTCACCAGACAGCAAGGATCAGCCCCAGCATTTT
CASSPDSKDQPQHF
>TRBD1|TRBJ2-7|TRBV7-3
TGTGCCAGCAGCTCTACAGGGGACTCCTACGAGCAGTACTTC
CASSSTGDSYEQYF